The clone carrying this T cell receptor beta chain was counted at least ten times. One entry per CDR3 protein results from TCRdb running MiXCR on the RT-PCR reads. The sample lists approximately 720,000 distinct CDR3 sequences, 12% to 15% seen once, with 3.6% in the top ten. CDR1 WNHNN and CDR2 SYGVQD come from the germline V gene (reference sequence). The V and J ends lost 8 bases and 2 bases respectively, with 15 bases between them. The CDR3 loop spans 14 amino acids. The sequence derives from a female donor in good health, serving as a healthy control. The sequenced sample was memory CD4+ T cells from blood. The chain links TRBV10-1 to TRBJ1-2; D ambiguous. The CDR3 is CASARPDTNYGYTF. The CDR3 coding sequence is TGCGCCAGCGCCAGGCCCGACACAAACTATGGCTACACCTTC.